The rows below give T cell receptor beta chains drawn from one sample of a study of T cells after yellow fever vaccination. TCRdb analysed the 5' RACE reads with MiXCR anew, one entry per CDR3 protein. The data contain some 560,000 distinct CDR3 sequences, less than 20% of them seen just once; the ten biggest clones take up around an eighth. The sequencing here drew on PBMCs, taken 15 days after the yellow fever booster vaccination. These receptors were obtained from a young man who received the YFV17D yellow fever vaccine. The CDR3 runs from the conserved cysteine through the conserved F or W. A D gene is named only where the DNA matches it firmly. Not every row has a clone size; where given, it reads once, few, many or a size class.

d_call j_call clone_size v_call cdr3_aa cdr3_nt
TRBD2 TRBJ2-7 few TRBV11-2 CASTFIRTSEYEQYF TGTGCCAGCACCTTTATACGAACTAGCGAGTACGAGCAGTACTTC
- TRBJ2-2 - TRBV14 CASSQATKNTGELFF TGTGCCAGCAGCCAAGCTACCAAGAACACCGGGGAGCTGTTTTTT
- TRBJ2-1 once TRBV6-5 CASSSGLITAEQFF TGTGCCAGCAGTTCCGGACTGATTACAGCTGAGCAGTTCTTC
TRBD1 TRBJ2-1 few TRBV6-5 CASSWDRGVEQFF TGTGCCAGCAGTTGGGACAGGGGAGTCGAGCAGTTCTTC
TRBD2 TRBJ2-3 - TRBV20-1 CSARTSGHSTDTQYF TGCAGTGCAAGGACTAGCGGGCATAGCACAGATACGCAGTATTTT
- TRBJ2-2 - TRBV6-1 CASRPGYISSTGELFF TGTGCCAGCAGGCCAGGGTATATTTCAAGCACCGGGGAGCTGTTTTTT
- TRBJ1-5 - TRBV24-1 CATSDSSLGGNQPQHF TGTGCCACCAGTGATTCCTCTCTCGGGGGCAATCAGCCCCAGCATTTT
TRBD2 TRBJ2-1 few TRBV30 CAWSVAGGPNEQFF TGTGCCTGGAGTGTAGCGGGAGGGCCCAATGAGCAGTTCTTC
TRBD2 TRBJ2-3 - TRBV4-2 CASSRPGSSGRSTDTQYF TGTGCCAGCAGCCGGCCAGGCTCAAGCGGGAGGAGCACAGATACGCAGTATTTT
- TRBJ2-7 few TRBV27 CASSLYLQGKAYEQYF TGTGCCAGCAGTCTTTATCTGCAGGGGAAAGCCTACGAGCAGTACTTC
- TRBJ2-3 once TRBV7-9 CASSLEAGAHTDTQYF TGTGCCAGCAGCTTAGAGGCAGGGGCGCACACAGATACGCAGTATTTT
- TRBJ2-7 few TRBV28 CASRVPGSAYEQYF TGTGCCAGCAGAGTTCCGGGATCCGCCTACGAGCAGTACTTC
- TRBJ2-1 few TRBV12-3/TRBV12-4 CASTPQGLNEQFF TGTGCCAGCACGCCCCAGGGCCTGAATGAGCAGTTCTTC
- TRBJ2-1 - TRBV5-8 CASSPWGEQFF TGTGCCAGCAGCCCGTGGGGTGAGCAGTTCTTC
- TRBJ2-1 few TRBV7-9 CASSPLNPQFF TGTGCCAGCAGCCCTCTAAACCCCCAGTTCTTC
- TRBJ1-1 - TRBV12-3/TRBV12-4 CASSGRGMNTEAFF TGTGCCAGCAGTGGGAGGGGGATGAACACTGAAGCTTTCTTT
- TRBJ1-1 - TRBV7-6 CASSQGTNTEAFF TGTGCCAGCAGTCAGGGAACGAACACTGAAGCTTTCTTT
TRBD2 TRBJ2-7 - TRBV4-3 CASSQGLAERPPYEQYF TGCGCCAGCAGCCAAGGCCTAGCGGAGAGACCCCCCTACGAGCAGTACTTC
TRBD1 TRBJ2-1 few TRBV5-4 CASSGIRQGSSYNEQFF TGTGCCAGCAGCGGGATAAGACAGGGTAGCTCCTACAATGAGCAGTTCTTC
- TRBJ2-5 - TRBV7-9 CATEPGYRETQYF TGTGCCACGGAACCTGGGTATAGAGAGACCCAGTACTTC
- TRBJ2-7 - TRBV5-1 CASSTAPGVNYEQYF TGCGCCAGCAGCACTGCCCCGGGGGTTAACTACGAGCAGTACTTC
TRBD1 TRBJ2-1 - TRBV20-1 CSAVQGSAYNEQFF TGCAGTGCTGTACAGGGGAGCGCCTACAATGAGCAGTTCTTC
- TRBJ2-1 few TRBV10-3 CATVDWGNEQFF TGTGCCACGGTTGATTGGGGCAATGAGCAGTTCTTC
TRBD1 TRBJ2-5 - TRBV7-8 CASSQGTGVQETQYF TGTGCCAGCAGCCAGGGGACAGGGGTACAAGAGACCCAGTACTTC
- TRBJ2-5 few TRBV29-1 CSVEEGGQETQYF TGCAGCGTTGAAGAAGGGGGACAAGAGACCCAGTACTTC
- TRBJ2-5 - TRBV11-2 CASSDPRSGETQYF TGTGCCAGCAGCGACCCACGATCGGGGGAGACCCAGTACTTC
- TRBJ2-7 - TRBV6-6 CASSSDRSSEQYF TGTGCCAGCAGTTCTGACAGGTCTAGTGAGCAGTACTTC
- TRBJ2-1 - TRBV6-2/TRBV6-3 CASSYSGQGLNEQFF TGTGCCAGCAGTTACTCCGGTCAGGGGCTCAATGAGCAGTTCTTC
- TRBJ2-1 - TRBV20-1 CSARDFDRSTNEQFF TGCAGTGCTAGAGATTTCGACAGGTCCACGAATGAGCAGTTCTTC
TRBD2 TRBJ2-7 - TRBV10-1 CASTRLASSYEQYF TGCGCCAGCACCAGACTAGCCAGCTCCTACGAGCAGTACTTC
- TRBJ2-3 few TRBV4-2 CASSGETVGTDTQYF TGTGCCAGCAGCGGGGAGACGGTGGGCACAGATACGCAGTATTTT
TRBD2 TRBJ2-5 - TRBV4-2 CASSQIGGYQETQYF TGTGCCAGCAGCCAAATCGGGGGGTACCAAGAGACCCAGTACTTC
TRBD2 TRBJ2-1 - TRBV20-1 CSASYGRAANEQFF TGCAGTGCTAGCTACGGGAGGGCGGCCAATGAGCAGTTCTTC
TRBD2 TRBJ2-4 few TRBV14 CASSQGSTSGSLAKNIQYF TGTGCCAGCAGCCAAGGCTCGACTAGCGGGAGTCTAGCCAAAAACATTCAGTACTTC
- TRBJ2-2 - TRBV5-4 CASTQGGFRGTGELFF TGTGCCAGCACACAGGGAGGTTTTAGGGGCACCGGGGAGCTGTTTTTT
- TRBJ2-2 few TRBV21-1 CASSKSGFCGNTGELFF TGTGCCAGCAGCAAATCGGGGTTCTGCGGGAACACCGGGGAGCTGTTTTTT
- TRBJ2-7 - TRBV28 CASVSGRENEQYF TGTGCCAGCGTTTCTGGACGGGAGAATGAGCAGTACTTC
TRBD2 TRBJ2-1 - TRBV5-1 CASNPTRLAGGLSEQFF TGCGCCAGCAACCCTACCCGACTAGCGGGAGGGCTTAGTGAGCAGTTCTTC
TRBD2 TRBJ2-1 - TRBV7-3 CASSSPASGRRNEQFF TGTGCCAGCAGCTCCCCGGCTAGCGGGAGGAGAAATGAGCAGTTCTTC
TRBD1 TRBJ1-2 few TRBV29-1 CSVVLWDRGDGYTF TGCAGCGTTGTTCTTTGGGACAGGGGTGACGGCTACACCTTC
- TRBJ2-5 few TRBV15 CATSMTRAAQETQYF TGTGCCACCAGCATGACTCGGGCGGCTCAAGAGACCCAGTACTTC
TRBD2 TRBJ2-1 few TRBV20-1 CRGAGTSSYNEQFF TGCAGGGGAGCGGGGACGAGCTCCTACAATGAGCAGTTCTTC
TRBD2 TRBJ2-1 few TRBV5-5 CASRPRLADNEQFF TGTGCCAGCAGGCCTAGACTAGCGGACAATGAGCAGTTCTTC
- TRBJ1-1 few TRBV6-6 CASCQGQNTEAFF TGTGCCAGCTGCCAGGGACAGAACACTGAAGCTTTCTTT
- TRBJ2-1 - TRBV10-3 CAISESNENEQFF TGTGCCATCAGTGAGTCGAACGAAAATGAGCAGTTCTTC
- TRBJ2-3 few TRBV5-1 CASSGGPSTDTQYF TGCGCCAGCAGCGGGGGGCCTAGCACAGATACGCAGTATTTT
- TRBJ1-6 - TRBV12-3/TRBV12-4 CASSPSVNSPLHF TGTGCCAGCAGCCCAAGCGTAAATTCACCCCTCCACTTT
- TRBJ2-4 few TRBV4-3 CASSHFPEIAKNIQYF TGCGCCAGCAGCCACTTCCCGGAGATAGCCAAAAACATTCAGTACTTC
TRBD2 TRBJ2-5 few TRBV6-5 CASSYPGLAGVSETQYF TGTGCCAGCAGTTACCCAGGACTAGCGGGAGTTTCGGAGACCCAGTACTTC
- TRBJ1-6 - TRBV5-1 CASSLEPLNSPLHF TGCGCCAGCAGCTTGGAACCCCTCAATTCACCCCTCCACTTT
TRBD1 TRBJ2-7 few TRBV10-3 CAISESGLQGSVAYEQYF TGTGCCATCAGTGAGTCGGGTTTACAGGGGTCCGTAGCGTACGAGCAGTACTTC
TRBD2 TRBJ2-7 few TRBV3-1 CASSQTGTSGTGQYF TGTGCCAGCAGCCAAACCGGGACTAGCGGGACTGGGCAGTACTTC
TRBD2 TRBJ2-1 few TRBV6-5 CASSYSTVLAGVRDEQFF TGTGCCAGCAGTTACTCGACAGTACTAGCGGGAGTTAGGGATGAGCAGTTCTTC
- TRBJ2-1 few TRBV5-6 CASEKGRPRYNEQFF TGTGCCAGCGAGAAGGGCAGGCCGAGATACAATGAGCAGTTCTTC
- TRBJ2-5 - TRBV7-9 CASSPPDQTQYF TGTGCCAGCAGCCCCCCGGACCAGACCCAGTACTTC
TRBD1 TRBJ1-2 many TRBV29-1 CSVGGTGDGGYTF TGCAGCGTTGGGGGGACAGGGGACGGCGGCTACACCTTC
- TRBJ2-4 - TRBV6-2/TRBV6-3 CASSYSQNIQYF TGTGCCAGCAGTTACAGTCAAAACATTCAGTACTTC